This TCR beta chain was found in a study of identical twins. Study-wide findings and caveats: Fewer insertions marked abundant cord blood beta clonotypes; young adult naive trended weakly, memory not at all.

In its sample, this clonotype was seen a few times. Its cognate antigen is unknown. Trimming shortened V by 4 bases and J by 6 bases, and 13 bases separated the two germline ends. The CDR3 is 14 amino acids. The germline gives CDR1 SGHTA, CDR2 FQGNSA. TCRdb called the 5' RACE reads again in MiXCR, with one record for every CDR3 protein. The table shows 200,000 to 250,000 distinct CDR3 sequences, with over 9.5% occurring only once. The clonotype comes from a man aged 50-60 years in good health. This sequence joins TRBV7-2 and TRBJ2-1, with D hard to call. Material for sequencing was memory T cells sorted from blood. CDR3 residues: CASSYSPTTNEQFF. CDR3 DNA sequence: TGTGCCAGCAGCTATTCCCCCACCACCAATGAGCAGTTCTTC.